Below, 13 T cell receptor beta chains from the same sample are listed, as sequenced in a study of beta chain features in type 1 diabetes. Expressed TCRB transcripts were sequenced because the entire RNA isolate underwent reverse transcription. Sequencing was performed with immunoSEQ multiplex PCR; in TCRdb, only in-frame clones are kept and a portion is missing. The sample lists about 700,000 clones; about an eighth were seen once. Their antigens remain unidentified. Whole-study findings and limits: Shorter TCRB CDR3s, moderately but significantly so, marked every one of the four CD4+ subsets in Type 1 diabetes patients.

Material for sequencing was naive CD4+ T cells from blood. The source of these receptors is a man aged 18 to 30 with type 1 diabetes.

The CDR3 sequence is CAIGRESYGYTF. DNA of the CDR3: TGTGCCATCGGCCGGGAGTCCTATGGCTACACCTTC. This chain connects TRBV10-3 to TRBJ1-2; D is unresolved. CDR1 and CDR2 from the germline V gene are ENHRY and SYGVKD. The CDR3 is made up of 12 amino acids. V lost 8 bases, J lost 4 bases, and 11 bases lay in between.

This chain connects TRBV19 to TRBJ2-7, with 10 positions matching TRBD1. Per germline, CDR1 LNHDA and CDR2 SQIVND (reference sequence). V trimming: 9 bases; J trimming: 1 base; junction bases outside the gene matches: 3. The CDR3 extends over 13 amino acids. For the CDR3, the DNA is TGTGCCAGCGGGACAGGGGCTTCCTACGAGCAGTACTTC. The encoded protein is CASGTGASYEQYF.

This chain uses TRBV6-1 with TRBJ2-7, with D possibly matching TRBD2 (6 bases). The germline V and J ends were trimmed by 7 bases and 7 bases, with 11 bases remaining between them. The CDR3 loop spans 11 amino acids. Germline V gives CDR1 MNHNS, CDR2 SASEGT. CDR3 residues: CASIHRGEQYF. The CDR3, as DNA: TGTGCCAGCATACACCGGGGGGAGCAGTACTTC.

This chain uses TRBV30 with TRBJ1-1; TRBD1 aligns across 8 bases. V gave up 7 bases and J gave up 5 bases; unmatched junction bases: 12. Germline CDR1 is GTSNPN and CDR2 is SVGIG (reference sequence). This CDR3 region has 14 residues. The CDR3 reads CAYSTGAAGTEAFF. The CDR3 coding sequence is TGTGCCTACTCGACAGGGGCCGCGGGGACTGAAGCTTTCTTT.

The rearrangement joins TRBV9 to TRBJ2-7, with 8 positions matching TRBD1. CDR1 is SGDLS and CDR2 is YYNGEE in the germline V gene. The CDR3 is 15 residues long. Losses at the gene ends were 0 bases for V and 2 bases for J; bases not matched to a gene: 4. CDR3 coding DNA: TGTGCCAGCAGCGTAGGTGGGGACAGGACCTACGAGCAGTACTTC. Amino acids: CASSVGGDRTYEQYF.

This clone was detected only a few times. The chain's CDR3 is CASSQSRRGRPGNQPQHF. As DNA, the CDR3 is TGCGCCAGCAGTCAATCACGCAGGGGTAGACCGGGCAATCAGCCCCAGCATTTT. The chain links TRBV23-1 to TRBJ1-5; D perhaps matches TRBD1 (6 bases). TRBV23-1 is an ORF; its function is uncertain. The CDR3 is 18 residues long. Trimming removed 0 bases from V and 2 bases from J, with 17 bases in between.

This rearrangement joins TRBV4-1 to TRBJ2-3, with D hard to call. Trimming took 5 bases from V and 2 from J, leaving 17 bases between them. Germline CDR1 reads MGHRA; CDR2 reads YSYEKL. CDR3 length equals 16 residues. The DNA for the CDR3 is TGCGCCAGCAGCGAGACACCCGGGCGGATCACAGATACGCAGTATTTT. Its protein product is CASSETPGRITDTQYF.

This chain uses TRBV19 with TRBJ2-7; D is unresolved. The germline V gene encodes CDR1 LNHDA and CDR2 SQIVND (reference sequence). V lost 5 bases to trimming and J lost 0 bases, with 11 bases between them. The CDR3 has 14 amino acids. The CDR3, as DNA: TGTGCCAGTAGTCCTGCGACCGCCTCCTACGAGCAGTACTTC. Its protein product is CASSPATASYEQYF.

This clone came up a few times. The V and J genes are TRBV4-1 and TRBJ1-1; 7 nucleotides line up with TRBD1. Trimming at V came to 4 bases and at J to 5 bases, leaving 7 bases not matched to a gene. The CDR3 consists of 14 residues. Per germline, CDR1 MGHRA and CDR2 YSYEKL. In DNA, the CDR3 is TGCGCCAGCAGCCCCCAGACAGGGAGTACTGAAGCTTTCTTT. Translating gives CASSPQTGSTEAFF.

Note on this clone: The identical CDR3 is also encoded by other nucleotide sequences in the sample. J is TRBJ2-3 and V is TRBV11-2; D is unclear. This CDR3 contains 14 residues. From germline, CDR1 is SGHAT and CDR2 FQNNGV. The germline V and J ends were trimmed by 1 base and 1 base, with 6 bases remaining between them. As DNA, the CDR3 is TGTGCCAGCAGCTTAGGCGGTGGCACAGATACGCAGTATTTT. Its protein product is CASSLGGGTDTQYF.

V usage is TRBV20-1 and J usage is TRBJ1-2, with D maybe TRBD1 (5 bases). The length of the CDR3 is 10 residues. Germline loops: CDR1 DFQATT, CDR2 SNEGSKA (reference sequence). Trimming shortened V by 4 bases and J by 13 bases, and 13 bases separated the two germline ends. CDR3: CSATAGLVTF. CDR3 nucleotides: TGCAGTGCTACCGCAGGGTTGGTCACCTTC.

This clone was seen a handful of times. The genes are TRBV2 and TRBJ2-7; D may correspond to TRBD1 or TRBD2 (5 bases each). The CDR3 is 14 residues long. V was cut by 11 bases and J by 6 bases, with 23 bases left in between. Germline V gene sequence: CDR1 SNHLY, CDR2 FYNNEI. CDR3 nucleotide sequence: TGTGCCGGAGAACCCGGGACCGGAGTTGGCGAGCAGTACTTC. This gives the protein CAGEPGTGVGEQYF.

Only a few counts were recorded for this clone. V is TRBV9 and J is TRBJ2-2; 10 nucleotides match TRBD1. Germline V CDR1 and CDR2: SGDLS, YYNGEE. This CDR3 is built from 16 residues. Trimming took 1 base from V and 3 from J; bases not matched to a gene: 3. The CDR3 DNA follows: TGTGCCAGCAGCGTACGGGGGACAGGGGACACCGGGGAGCTGTTTTTT. It is translated as CASSVRGTGDTGELFF. Together with reference TRBV9 and TRBJ2-2, the CDR3 gives the full variable domain: DSGVTQTPKHLITATGQRVTLRCSPRSGDLSVYWYQQSLDQGLQFLIQYYNGEERAKGNILERFSAQQFPDLHSELNLSSLELGDSALYFCASSVRGTGDTGELFFGEGSRLTVL.